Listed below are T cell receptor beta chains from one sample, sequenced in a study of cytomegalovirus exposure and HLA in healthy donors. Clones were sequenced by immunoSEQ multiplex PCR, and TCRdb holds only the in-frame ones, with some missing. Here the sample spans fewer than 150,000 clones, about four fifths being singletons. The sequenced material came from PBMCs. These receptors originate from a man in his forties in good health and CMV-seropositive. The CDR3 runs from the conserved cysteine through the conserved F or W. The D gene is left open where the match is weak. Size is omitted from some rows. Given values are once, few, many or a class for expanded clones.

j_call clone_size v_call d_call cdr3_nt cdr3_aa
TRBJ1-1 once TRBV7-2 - TGTGCCAGCAGCCCGCGGACAGCACTGAACACTGAAGCTTTCTTT CASSPRTALNTEAFF
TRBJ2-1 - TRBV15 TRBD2 TGTGCCACCAGCACAGGACTAGCGGACTACAATGAGCAGTTCTTC CATSTGLADYNEQFF
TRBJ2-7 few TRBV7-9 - TGTGCCAGCAGCCCTAGTGTTAGCTACGAGCAGTACTTC CASSPSVSYEQYF
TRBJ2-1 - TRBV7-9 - TGTGCCAGCAGCTTAGCGATAGGGGTTTACAATGAGCAGTTCTTC CASSLAIGVYNEQFF
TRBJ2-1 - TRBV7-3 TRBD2 TGTGCCAGCAGCTTAGTTTCGGGACTAACCGGTGAGCAGTTCTTC CASSLVSGLTGEQFF
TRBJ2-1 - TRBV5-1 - TGCGCCAGCAGCTTGGAACGGGGAGATGAGCAGTTCTTC CASSLERGDEQFF
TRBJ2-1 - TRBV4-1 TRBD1 TGCGCCAGCAGCCCCCGGGACAGGAGTTACAATGAGCAGTTCTTC CASSPRDRSYNEQFF
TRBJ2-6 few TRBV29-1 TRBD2 TGCAGCGCAAGGACTAGCGATGGGGCCAACGTCCTGACTTTC CSARTSDGANVLTF
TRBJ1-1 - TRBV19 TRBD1 TGTGCCAGTAGTTACAGGGGGAGGGAGACTGAAGCTTTCTTT CASSYRGRETEAFF
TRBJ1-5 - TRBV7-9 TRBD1 TGTTCCAGCAGAACAGGGGATCAGCCCCAGCATTTT CSSRTGDQPQHF
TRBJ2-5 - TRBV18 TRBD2 TGTGCCAGCCACGCCTATGGGACTAGCGGGGAGACCCAGTACTTC CASHAYGTSGETQYF
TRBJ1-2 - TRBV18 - TGTGCCAGCTCACCTCAGGGGCCATCTAACTATGGCTACACCTTC CASSPQGPSNYGYTF
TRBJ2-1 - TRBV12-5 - TGTGCTAGTGGTTTCGGGTCCAGCCTATTAAATGAGCAGTTCTTC CASGFGSSLLNEQFF
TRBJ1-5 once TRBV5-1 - TGCGCCAGCAGCCGGGGGGGTCCGGATCAGCCCCAGCATTTT CASSRGGPDQPQHF
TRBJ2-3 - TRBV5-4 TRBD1 TGTGCCAGCAGCTCTGGGGGGCGGGGACAGGGGGCCACAGATACGCAGTATTTT CASSSGGRGQGATDTQYF
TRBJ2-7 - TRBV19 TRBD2 TGTGCCAGTAGTATAGGGGCGGGAGTCTACTCCTACGAGCAGTACTTC CASSIGAGVYSYEQYF
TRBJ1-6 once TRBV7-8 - TGTGCCAGCAGCTTAACGGAGATGGATTCACCCCTCCACTTT CASSLTEMDSPLHF
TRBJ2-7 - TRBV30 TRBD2 TGTGCCTGCGGAGTGTCGGGAGGCTACGAGCAGTACTTC CACGVSGGYEQYF
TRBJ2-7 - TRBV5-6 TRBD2 TGTGCCAGCAGCTTGGTTCCGGGGGGGGTGAGCTACGAGCAGTACTTC CASSLVPGGVSYEQYF
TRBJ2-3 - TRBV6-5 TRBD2 TGTGCCAGCAGTTATTCCGGGGGGACAGATACGCAGTATTTT CASSYSGGTDTQYF
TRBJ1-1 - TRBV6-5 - TGTGCCAGCAGTTTGGGGGGAGGCACTGAAGCTTTCTTT CASSLGGGTEAFF
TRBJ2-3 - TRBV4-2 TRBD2 TGTGCCAGCAGCCAAACTTCAGCGGGGGGTACGCAGTATTTT CASSQTSAGGTQYF
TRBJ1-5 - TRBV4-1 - TGCGCCAGCAGCCAAGGTGCAGGGCCTTATAGCAATCAGCCCCAGCATTTT CASSQGAGPYSNQPQHF
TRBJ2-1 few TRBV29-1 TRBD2 TGCAGCGTTCGGGCGGGAGGCTCCTACAATGAGCAGTTCTTC CSVRAGGSYNEQFF
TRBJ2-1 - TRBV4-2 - TGTGCCAGCAGCCAATTTGGTTCTACCGGAGATGAGCAGTTCTTC CASSQFGSTGDEQFF
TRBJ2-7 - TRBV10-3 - TGTGCCATCAGTGAGTCGCAGGGTCCCTACGAGCAGTACTTC CAISESQGPYEQYF
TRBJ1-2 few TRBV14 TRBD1 TGTGCCAGCAGCCGGACGACAGGGGACCAAGGAGGCTACACCTTC CASSRTTGDQGGYTF
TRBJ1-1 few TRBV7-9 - TGTTCCAGCAGCTTACAGGGAACTGAAGCTTTCTTT CSSSLQGTEAFF
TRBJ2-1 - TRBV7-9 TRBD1 TGTGCCAGCAGCCTTCGACAGGGGGCAAGGGAGCAGTTCTTC CASSLRQGAREQFF
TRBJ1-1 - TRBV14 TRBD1 TGTGCCAGCGGCGAGACAGGGCCGTCGGAAGCTTTCTTT CASGETGPSEAFF
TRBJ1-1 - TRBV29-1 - TGCAGCGCAGGGAAGGGACAAGTGAACACTGAAGCTTTCTTT CSAGKGQVNTEAFF
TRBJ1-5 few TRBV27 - TGTGCCAGCAAGATAAATGGGGGCTTTGATCAGCCCCAGCATTTT CASKINGGFDQPQHF
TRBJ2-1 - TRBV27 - TGTGCCAGCAGTTTACAGGGTACGAATGAGCAGTTCTTC CASSLQGTNEQFF
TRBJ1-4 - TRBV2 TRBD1 TGTGCCAGAAGGACAGGGGATGAAAAACTGTTTTTT CARRTGDEKLFF
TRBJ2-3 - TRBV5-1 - TGCGCCAGCAGCTTGAGGCAGGGAAGCAGAGATACGCAGTATTTT CASSLRQGSRDTQYF
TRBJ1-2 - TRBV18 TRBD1 TGTGCCAGCTCACCAGGGGCAGGGGGCTATGGCTACACCTTC CASSPGAGGYGYTF
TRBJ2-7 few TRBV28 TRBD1 TGTGCCAGCAGGTATCCTACAGGGGGAGTCGCGCAGTACTTC CASRYPTGGVAQYF
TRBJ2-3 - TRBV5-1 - TGCGCCAGCAGCTTGTACGATTCCCCGAGTCGCACAGATACGCAGTATTTT CASSLYDSPSRTDTQYF
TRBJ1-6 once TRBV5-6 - TGTGCCAGCAGCTTTGGGCTTAGCTCCTATAATTCACCCCTCCACTTT CASSFGLSSYNSPLHF
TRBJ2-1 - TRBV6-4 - TGTGCCAGCAGCGTAATACCGGGACAAGCCTACAATGAGCAGTTCTTC CASSVIPGQAYNEQFF
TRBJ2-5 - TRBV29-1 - TGCAGCGCCCCGGACAGATCCCAAGAGACCCAGTACTTC CSAPDRSQETQYF
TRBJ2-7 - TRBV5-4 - TGTGCCAGCAGCCCCGGGAATCTACCCTACGAGCAGTACTTC CASSPGNLPYEQYF
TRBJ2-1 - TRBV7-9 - TGTGCCAGCAGCTTTAGGCTAGTCTACAATGAGCAGTTCTTC CASSFRLVYNEQFF
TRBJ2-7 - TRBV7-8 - TGTGCCAGCAGCCCCCTAGGGGGGGGATGGGAGCAGTACTTC CASSPLGGGWEQYF